The 14 T cell receptor beta chains presented below share a single source sample, sequenced in a study of early T cells in non-severe SARS-CoV-2 infection. MiXCR, run by TCRdb on the 5' RACE reads, gives a single entry per CDR3 protein. The sample has tens of thousands of distinct CDR3 sequences, approximately 8% seen once. Sequenced material: whole blood, taken at baseline. The source is an adult who was a healthcare worker with PCR-confirmed SARS-CoV-2 infection or an uninfected control (not recorded which).

This clonotype occurred many times. The V gene is TRBV28, the J gene TRBJ1-1; D not certain. This CDR3 region has 11 residues. The V gene lost 3 bases and the J gene lost 8 bases, with 7 bases spanning the gap. From germline, CDR1 is MDHEN and CDR2 SYDVKM. CDR3 nucleotide sequence: TGTGCCAGCAGTTTCGGACCCGAAGCTTTCTTT. The encoded protein is CASSFGPEAFF.

The genes are TRBV5-6 and TRBJ2-7, with a possible D match to TRBD2 (5 bases). V was clipped by 0 bases and J by 0 bases, with 13 bases between them. CDR1 and CDR2 (germline): SGHDT, YYEEEE. The CDR3 contains 16 residues. The CDR3: CASSLGFAEASYEQYF. CDR3 coding DNA: TGTGCCAGCAGCTTGGGGTTCGCGGAGGCCTCCTACGAGCAGTACTTC.

In this sample, this clonotype turned up many times. The rearrangement links TRBV21-1 to TRBJ1-6; TRBD1 is the table's D call and was not checked against the DNA. TRBV21-1 is recorded as a pseudogene. The CDR3 contains 15 residues. The DNA for the CDR3 is TGTGCCAGCAGCAGCCCCGGGACAGGGCTTTCACCCCTCCACTTT. Its protein is CASSSPGTGLSPLHF.

For this clonotype: This may stem from a read error, because a much larger clone lies one nucleotide away. The rearrangement uses TRBV28 and TRBJ2-2; tentative D call: TRBD2 (6 bases). This CDR3 is 15 amino acids long. Germline values: CDR1 MDHEN, CDR2 SYDVKM. CDR3 nucleotide sequence: TGTGCCAGCAGGGCTGCGGGAATCGAAACCGGGGAGCCGTTTTTT. This encodes CASRAAGIETGEPFF.

The chain recombines TRBV10-3 with TRBJ2-1; TRBD2 aligns across 11 bases. The trim removed 2 bases at V and 3 bases at J, leaving 6 bases unmatched. CDR3 length: 17 residues. Germline values: CDR1 ENHRY, CDR2 SYGVKD. CDR3 sequence (DNA): TGTGCCATCAGTGAGGCCGGGACTAGCGGCTTCTACAATGAGCAGTTCTTC. It codes for CAISEAGTSGFYNEQFF.

This chain joins TRBV5-8 and TRBJ1-1; D possibly corresponds to TRBD1 (6 bases). Germline CDR1 is SGHTS and CDR2 is YDEGEE. The CDR3 contains 15 residues. Trimming took 3 bases from V and 4 from J, leaving 16 bases between them. In DNA, the CDR3 is TGTGCCAGCAGCTCCCGGGGGGCGGTTCGCACTGAAGCTTTCTTT. It encodes CASSSRGAVRTEAFF.

This clonotype came up many times. V usage is TRBV20-1 and J usage is TRBJ2-7, with TRBD1 matching over 9 bases. V dropped 6 bases and J dropped 0; count of bases not matched to a gene: 6. There are 14 residues in the CDR3. Germline V gene data show CDR1 as DFQATT and CDR2 as SNEGSKA (reference sequence). This CDR3 is CSASGTGSSYEQYF. DNA of the CDR3: TGCAGTGCCAGCGGGACAGGGAGCTCCTACGAGCAGTACTTC.

This clonotype was found many times. The CDR3 is CASSNYQTGADGYTF. In DNA form, the CDR3 reads TGTGCCAGCTCGAACTACCAGACAGGGGCGGATGGCTACACCTTC. This sequence joins TRBV18 and TRBJ1-2, with 8 bases lining up with TRBD1. J was trimmed by 6 bases and V by 6 bases; bases with no gene match: 12. The germline V gene encodes CDR1 KGHSH and CDR2 LQKENI. The CDR3 loop spans 15 amino acids.

The rearrangement links TRBV5-5 to TRBJ2-7; 7 bases line up with TRBD1. Looked up from germline, CDR1 is SGHKS and CDR2 is YYEKEE (reference sequence). This CDR3 comprises 16 residues. The junction had 11 bases not matched to a gene; V was cut back by 3 bases and J by 2 bases. The CDR3 reads CASSSNTGTATYEQYF. Written as DNA, the CDR3 is TGTGCCAGCAGCTCTAATACCGGGACAGCAACCTACGAGCAGTACTTC.

This rearrangement joins TRBV12-3 or TRBV12-4 to TRBJ2-5, with 10 bases identical to TRBD2. J gave up 4 bases and V 6 bases, and 5 bases lay outside the gene matches. This CDR3 comprises 14 residues. The CDR3 sequence is CASRSGRARETQYF. CDR3 sequence (DNA): TGTGCCAGCAGAAGCGGGAGGGCCCGAGAGACCCAGTACTTC.

This clonotype appeared many times. This rearrangement joins TRBV10-2 to TRBJ2-1; a possible D gene is TRBD2 (6 bases). In germline, CDR1 is WSHSY, CDR2 SAAADI. This CDR3 is built from 14 residues. V gave up 11 bases and J gave up 4 bases, with 18 bases separating them. The CDR3 DNA follows: TGCGCCGCAAAGGGAGTAGCGGATTACAATGAGCAGTTCTTC. Protein product: CAAKGVADYNEQFF.

This clonotype was counted a few times. V gene TRBV10-3 combines with J gene TRBJ2-1; D is ambiguous. CDR3 length: 11 amino acids. Looked up from germline, CDR1 is ENHRY and CDR2 is SYGVKD. Trimming cost V 8 bases and J 5 bases, with 7 bases left between them. CDR3 loop: CAIGIHNEQFF. As DNA, the CDR3 is TGTGCCATCGGAATCCACAATGAGCAGTTCTTC.

This clonotype appeared many times. The V call is TRBV6-1, the J call TRBJ2-7; no definite D call. Germline lookup yields CDR1 MNHNS and CDR2 SASEGT. V lost 2 bases, J lost 2 bases, and 10 bases lay in between. This CDR3 region has 14 residues. The CDR3 region is CASSELAKTYEQYF. For the CDR3, the DNA is TGTGCCAGCAGTGAATTGGCAAAGACCTACGAGCAGTACTTC.

In its sample, this clonotype was seen a few times. The chain carries TRBV14 and TRBJ2-7; D possibly corresponds to TRBD1 (6 bases). The CDR3 consists of 13 residues. Germline lookup yields CDR1 SGHDN and CDR2 FVKESK. Trimming shortened V by 6 bases and J by 6 bases, and 15 bases separated the two germline ends. CDR3 amino acids: CASRENRVSEQYF. CDR3 nucleotide sequence: TGTGCCAGCAGGGAAAACAGGGTCAGCGAGCAGTACTTC. The variable domain in full, with the rest retrieved from reference TRBV14 and TRBJ2-7, is EAGVTQFPSHSVIEKGQTVTLRCDPISGHDNLYWYRRVMGKEIKFLLHFVKESKQDESGMPNNRFLAERTGGTYSTLKVQPAELEDSGVYFCASRENRVSEQYFGPGTRLTVT.